This T cell receptor beta chain was sequenced in a study of T-cell reconstitution after alpha-beta-depleted transplantation in children. Preparation of the TCRbeta library used unique molecular identifiers. TCRdb reprocessed the PCR reads with MiXCR, giving one entry per CDR3 protein. The sample gives around 490,000 distinct CDR3 sequences, roughly an eighth of which show up once; approximately 15% is in the top ten. Notes on the study in general: The study reportedly traced alpha-beta T cells about two months after transplant to several hundred expanded graft clones. Surviving recipient T cells and thymic progenitors produced the high day-60 TCRbeta diversity seen in some patients. T-cell numbers and diversity one year post-transplant derived largely from freshly generated T cells.

The length of the CDR3 is 15 residues. Trimming took 0 bases from V and 9 from J; bases not matched to a gene: 6. The V gene's germline CDR1 is SGDLS and CDR2 YYNGEE. Concerning this clonotype itself: The antigen is unknown.

This sequence originates from a female patient aged 2-10 years who had a stem cell transplant for aplastic anemia, so the T cells may come from the graft donor. This chain uses TRBV9 with TRBJ2-1; 10 nucleotides line up with TRBD2. Specimen: PBMCs, mostly from graft donor cells, collected 180 days after TCRalphabeta/CD19-depleted stem cell transplant. The CDR3: CASSVASGSRPEQFF. DNA of the CDR3: TGTGCCAGCAGCGTAGCTAGCGGGAGTAGGCCTGAGCAGTTCTTC.